This T cell receptor (beta chain) was captured in a study of T cells in Graves' hyperthyroidism and ophthalmopathy. In this sample, this clonotype turned up a few times. Its antigen is not identified. One junction end does not reproduce the germline sequence, and a read error may be involved. The germline CDR1 and CDR2 sequences are SGHTA and FQGNSA. The length of the CDR3 is 16 residues. RNA transcripts served as the template for amplifying TCR beta CDR3 regions. TCR CDR3 underwent first-round RT-PCR with the HTBI primer set. TCRdb itself ran the multiplex PCR reads through MiXCR, one entry per CDR3 protein. The table shows hundreds of thousands of distinct CDR3 sequences, with around 45% occurring only once. In patients aged 18 to 65, hyperthyroidism was newly diagnosed, with duration under 2 months. Uncontrolled infections, other autoimmune diseases, pregnancy or lactation led to exclusion of patients. Orbital computed tomography, thyroid ultrasound, serum thyroxine and TRAb, and clinical symptoms together informed the diagnoses.

Study-wide results and caveats: Onset of ophthalmopathy came a median approximately 6.9 months after the model predicted it.

This sequence originates from a young woman with Graves' hyperthyroidism. V and J are TRBV7-2 and TRBJ1-6; tentatively, D is TRBD1 (6 bases). The sequenced material came from peripheral blood or thyroid tissue (not recorded which). CDR3 nucleotides: TGCGCCAGCAGCCAAGGCCATGGGGGGCGTAATTCACCCCTCCACTTT. Translated, it gives CASSQGHGGRNSPLHF.